What follows are 9 T cell receptor beta chains derived from one specimen sequenced in a study of cytomegalovirus exposure and HLA in healthy donors. The PCR had 60 Vbeta and 13 Jbeta primers. Sequencing was performed with immunoSEQ multiplex PCR; in TCRdb, only in-frame clones are kept and a portion is missing. Of some 120,000 clones listed, about four fifths are singletons. Sequenced material: PBMCs. The receptors were sampled from a man younger than 30 in good health and CMV-seronegative.

This clone was found once. The DNA for the CDR3 is TGTGCCAGTAGTGCGTGGTGGGCAGGGATTACGAACACCGGGGAGCTGTTTTTT. It encodes CASSAWWAGITNTGELFF. This chain links TRBV19 with TRBJ2-2; D is perhaps TRBD1 (5 bases). CDR1 and CDR2 (germline): LNHDA, SQIVND (reference sequence). The CDR3 runs to 18 residues. V dropped 5 bases and J dropped 0 bases, with 19 bases sitting between them. Variable domain in full (rest from reference TRBV19 and TRBJ2-2): DGGITQSPKYLFRKEGQNVTLSCEQNLNHDAMYWYRQDPGQGLRLIYYSQIVNDFQKGDIAEGYSVSREKKESFPLTVTSAQKNPTAFYLCASSAWWAGITNTGELFFGEGSRLTVL.

This chain links TRBV7-9 with TRBJ1-5; the D gene is possibly TRBD1 (5 bases). The germline V gene has CDR1 SEHNR and CDR2 FQNEAQ (reference sequence). This CDR3 has 14 amino acids. V was shortened by 4 bases and J by 7 bases, with 14 bases between the two germline ends. CDR3: CASSSGGAGQPQHF. The CDR3 DNA is TGTGCCAGCAGCTCAGGTGGGGCGGGGCAGCCCCAGCATTTT.

The V and J genes are TRBV5-1 and TRBJ2-5; a weak D match, TRBD1 (5 bases). The CDR3 spans 13 residues. Trimming left V 5 bases short and J 1 base short, with 9 bases between. CDR1 and CDR2 from the germline V gene are SGHRS and YFSETQ. The CDR3 reads CASRSGFQETQYF. CDR3 nucleotides: TGCGCCAGCAGGTCAGGGTTCCAAGAGACCCAGTACTTC.

This clone came up a few times. The chain employs TRBV29-1 and TRBJ2-1; 8 positions match TRBD1. The CDR3 loop spans 13 amino acids. Germline V gives CDR1 SQVTM, CDR2 ANQGSEA. V trimming: 3 bases; J trimming: 8 bases; junction bases outside the gene matches: 6. The CDR3 loop reads CSVDETGAHEQFF. In DNA form, the CDR3 reads TGCAGCGTTGACGAGACAGGGGCACATGAGCAGTTCTTC.

This rearrangement joins TRBV6-6 to TRBJ2-2; 7 bases agree with TRBD2. The V gene end was trimmed by 7 bases and the J gene end by 6 bases; junction bases not matched to a gene: 8. The germline V gene encodes CDR1 MNHNY and CDR2 SVGAGI (reference sequence). This CDR3 region has 14 residues. The CDR3 bases are TGTGCCAGCAAAATAGCGGGTTTGGCCGGGGAGCTGTTTTTT. Its protein product is CASKIAGLAGELFF.

This clone was counted a single time. The chain couples TRBV7-6 to TRBJ1-3, with 8 bases identical to TRBD1. V was clipped by 1 base and J by 4 bases; unmatched bases: 3. In germline, CDR1 is SGHVS, CDR2 FNYEAQ. The CDR3 extends over 15 amino acids. CDR3 in DNA: TGTGCCAGCAGCTTAGTTGGGACAGGAGGAAACACCATATATTTT. Translated, it gives CASSLVGTGGNTIYF.

The rearrangement links TRBV14 to TRBJ2-2; 13 nucleotides match TRBD2. The CDR3 extends over 17 amino acids. V was pared by 1 base and J by 6 bases, with 5 bases of the junction left unmatched. CDR1 SGHDN and CDR2 FVKESK come from the germline V gene. The CDR3 region has the DNA TGTGCCAGCAGCCAAGGACGGGGACTAGCGGGATCCGGGGAGCTGTTTTTT. This sequence encodes CASSQGRGLAGSGELFF.

This chain links TRBV30 with TRBJ2-5; D gene ambiguous. The DNA matches TRBJ2-7 better at its end, which makes the J call doubtful. The CDR3 covers 13 residues. Per the germline V gene, CDR1 is GTSNPN and CDR2 is SVGIG (reference sequence). The CDR3 reads CAWSSGSSYEQYF. CDR3 nucleotide sequence: TGTGCCTGGAGTTCCGGGTCCAGCTACGAGCAGTACTTC.

J is TRBJ2-3 and V is TRBV13, with a weak D call TRBD1 (6 bases). CDR1 and CDR2 from the germline V gene are PRHDT and FYEKMQ (reference sequence). V was pared by 2 bases and J by 6 bases, with 24 bases between. The CDR3 runs to 18 residues. This chain's CDR3 is CASSLKGLRQVRSDTQYF. CDR3 DNA sequence: TGTGCCAGCAGCTTAAAGGGCCTACGACAGGTTCGGTCGGATACGCAGTATTTT. Filled out from reference TRBV13 and TRBJ2-3, the complete variable domain reads AAGVIQSPRHLIKEKRETATLKCYPIPRHDTVYWYQQGPGQDPQFLISFYEKMQSDKGSIPDRFSAQQFSDYHSELNMSSLELGDSALYFCASSLKGLRQVRSDTQYFGPGTRLTVL.